This T cell receptor (beta chain) was recorded in a study of radiotherapy plus CTLA-4 blockade in lung cancer. Findings and limits, study-wide: Some TCR clones had been derived from tumors. These clones expanded in peripheral blood after radiotherapy plus ipilimumab.

The repertoire was sequenced with immunoSEQ multiplex PCR; TCRdb's copy has only in-frame clones and lacks some. The table lists some 70,000 clones, around 80% of them singletons. A single count supports this clone. Its specificity is not known. The receptor was isolated from a human donor with non-small cell lung cancer who had a complete response to radiotherapy plus ipilimumab. This sample comprised peripheral blood, obtained from a patient treated with radiotherapy plus ipilimumab.

CDR3 DNA: TGCGCCAGCAGGGCGGACAGGGTGGCTCAGCCCCAGCATTTT. Its translation: CASRADRVAQPQHF. The chain carries TRBV10-2 and TRBJ1-5; 8 bases map to TRBD1. The CDR3 length is 14 residues. CDR1 and CDR2 from the germline V gene are WSHSY and SAAADI. Trimming took 6 bases from V and 6 from J; bases not matched to a gene: 7.